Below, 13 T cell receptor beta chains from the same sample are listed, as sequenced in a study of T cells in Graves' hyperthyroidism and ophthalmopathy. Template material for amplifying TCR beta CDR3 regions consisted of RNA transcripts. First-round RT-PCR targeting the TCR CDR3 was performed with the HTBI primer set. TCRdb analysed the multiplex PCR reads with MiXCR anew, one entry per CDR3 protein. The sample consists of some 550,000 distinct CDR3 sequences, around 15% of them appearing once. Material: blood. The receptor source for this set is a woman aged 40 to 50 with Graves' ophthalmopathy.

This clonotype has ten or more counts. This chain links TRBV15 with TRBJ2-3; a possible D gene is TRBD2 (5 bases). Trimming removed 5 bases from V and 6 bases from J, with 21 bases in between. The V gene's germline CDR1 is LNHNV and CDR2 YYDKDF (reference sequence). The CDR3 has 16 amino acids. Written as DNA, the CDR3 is TGTGCCACCAGCGCCCAGACGGCGGGCCTTCGGGATACGCAGTATTTT. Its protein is CATSAQTAGLRDTQYF.

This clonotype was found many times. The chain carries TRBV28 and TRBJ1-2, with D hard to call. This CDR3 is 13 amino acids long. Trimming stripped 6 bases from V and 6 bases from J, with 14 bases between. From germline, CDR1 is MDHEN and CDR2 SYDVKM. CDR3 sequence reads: CASRRSPEDGYTF. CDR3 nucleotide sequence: TGTGCCAGCAGGAGATCACCAGAAGATGGCTACACCTTC.

The CDR3 here is CASSSQVTGELFF. In nucleotides, the CDR3 is TGTGCCAGCAGCTCGCAGGTGACCGGGGAGCTGTTTTTT. The gene calls are TRBV7-3 and TRBJ2-2; unclear D gene. Deletions cut 4 bases from V and 5 bases from J, with 8 bases between. The CDR3 contains 13 residues. Germline values: CDR1 SGHTA, CDR2 FQGTGA. Drawing the rest from reference TRBV7-3 and TRBJ2-2, the complete variable domain is GAGVSQTPSNKVTEKGKYVELRCDPISGHTALYWYRQSLGQGPEFLIYFQGTGAADDSGLPNDRFFAVRPEGSVSTLKIQRTERGDSAVYLCASSSQVTGELFFGEGSRLTVL.

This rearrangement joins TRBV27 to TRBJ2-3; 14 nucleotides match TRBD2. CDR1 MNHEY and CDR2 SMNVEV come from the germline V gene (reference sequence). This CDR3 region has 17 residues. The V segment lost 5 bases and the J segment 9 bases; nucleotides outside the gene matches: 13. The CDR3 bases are TGTGCCAGCAGTACATACGGACTAGCGGGGGGCCTGGGCACGCAGTATTTT. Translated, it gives CASSTYGLAGGLGTQYF.

The CDR3 region is CASSYSMAGGLAGGSYEQYF. CDR3 nucleotide sequence: TGTGCCAGCAGTTACTCGATGGCAGGGGGACTAGCGGGGGGTTCCTACGAGCAGTACTTC. The chain recombines TRBV6-5 with TRBJ2-7; 15 nucleotides agree with TRBD2. V lost 0 bases and J lost 1; bases outside the gene matches: 10. Looked up from germline, CDR1 is MNHEY and CDR2 is SVGAGI. This CDR3 comprises 20 residues.

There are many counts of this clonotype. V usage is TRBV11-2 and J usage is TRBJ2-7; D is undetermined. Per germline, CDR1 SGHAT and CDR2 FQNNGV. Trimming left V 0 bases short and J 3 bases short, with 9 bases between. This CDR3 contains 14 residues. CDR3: CASSLDLPIYEQYF. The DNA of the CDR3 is TGTGCCAGCAGCTTAGACTTGCCTATCTACGAGCAGTACTTC.

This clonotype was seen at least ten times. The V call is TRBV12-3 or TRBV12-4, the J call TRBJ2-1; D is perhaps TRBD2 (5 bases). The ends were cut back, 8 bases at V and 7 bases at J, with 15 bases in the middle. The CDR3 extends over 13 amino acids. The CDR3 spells CASRERSTNEQFF. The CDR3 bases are TGTGCCAGCCGGGAACGGTCGACGAATGAGCAGTTCTTC.

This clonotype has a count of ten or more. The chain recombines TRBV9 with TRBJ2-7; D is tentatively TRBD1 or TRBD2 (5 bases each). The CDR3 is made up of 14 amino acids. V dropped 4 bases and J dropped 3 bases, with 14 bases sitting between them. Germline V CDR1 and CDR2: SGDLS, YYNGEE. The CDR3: CASSNRDAGYEQYF. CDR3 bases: TGTGCCAGCAGCAACCGGGACGCGGGCTACGAGCAGTACTTC.

Written as DNA, the CDR3 is TGTGCCAGCAGCCCCGCGGCGGGGTACCAAGAGACCCAGTACTTC. Protein sequence: CASSPAAGYQETQYF. The V and J genes are TRBV11-2 and TRBJ2-5; maybe TRBD2 (6 bases). CDR3 length: 15 amino acids. Trimming removed 5 bases from V and 0 bases from J, with 13 bases in between. Germline values: CDR1 SGHAT, CDR2 FQNNGV.

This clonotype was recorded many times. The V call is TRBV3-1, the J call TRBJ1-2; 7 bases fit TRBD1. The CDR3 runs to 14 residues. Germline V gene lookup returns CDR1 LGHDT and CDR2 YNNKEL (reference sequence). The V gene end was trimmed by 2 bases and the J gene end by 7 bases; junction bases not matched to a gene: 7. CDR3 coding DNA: TGTGCCAGCAGCCAAAGGGGGCATCGTGGTGGCTACACCTTC. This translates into CASSQRGHRGGYTF.

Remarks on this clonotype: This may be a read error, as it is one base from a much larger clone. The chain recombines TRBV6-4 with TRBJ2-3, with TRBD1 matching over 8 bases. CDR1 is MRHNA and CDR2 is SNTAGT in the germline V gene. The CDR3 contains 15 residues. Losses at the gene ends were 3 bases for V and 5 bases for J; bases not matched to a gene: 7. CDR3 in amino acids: CASSEIRGQVDTQYF. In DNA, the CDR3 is TGTGCCAGCAGTGAAATCAGGGGGCAGGTAGATACGCAGTATTTT.

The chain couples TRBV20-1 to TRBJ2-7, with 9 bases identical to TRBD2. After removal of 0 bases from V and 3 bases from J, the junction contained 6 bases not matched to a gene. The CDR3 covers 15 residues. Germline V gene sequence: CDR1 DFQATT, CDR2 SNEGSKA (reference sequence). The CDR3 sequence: CSARDMREGRYEQYF. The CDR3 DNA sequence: TGCAGTGCTAGAGATATGCGGGAGGGCCGCTACGAGCAGTACTTC.

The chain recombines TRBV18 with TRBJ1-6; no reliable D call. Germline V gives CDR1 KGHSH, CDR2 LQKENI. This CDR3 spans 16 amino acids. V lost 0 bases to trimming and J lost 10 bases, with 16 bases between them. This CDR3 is CASSPPATGAKSPLHF. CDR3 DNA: TGTGCCAGCTCACCACCGGCGACGGGAGCAAAATCACCCCTCCACTTT.